Here is one T cell receptor (beta chain) with its context. This clone was recorded only once. What this receptor recognizes is not known. No base-level quality is on record; no much larger clone is a single base apart. The Qiagen DNeasy kit was used to extract genomic DNA from unsorted PBMCs and from the negatively selected CD4+ and CD8+ fractions. TCR beta CDR3 regions were subjected to amplification by immunoSEQ multiplex PCR with primers that anneal to V and J segments. A synthetic immune receptor repertoire was used to minimize amplification bias, and any residual bias was removed computationally once sequencing was done. In the paper's pipeline: Custom Python scripts were used to quantify repertoire diversity as the Shannon entropy index. Unsorted, CD4+ and CD8+ repertoires were analyzed separately, except for combined analyses in which CD4+ and CD8+ sequences were merged in silico. A clone was considered expanded if an increase in frequency of at least 2-fold after treatment relative to C1D1 was found, and a pseudocount of 0.5 was applied to clones undetected at baseline. Singleton clones were defined as clones with 0 or 1 copy at C1D1, and non-singleton clones were defined as clones with 2 or more copies. By matching protein sequences in sorted samples from the same patient, clones expanded in unsorted samples were annotated as CD4+, CD8+ or unknown. Wilcoxon tests were applied to paired samples to test diversity changes from C1D1 to C4D1. TCRdb holds this immuneACCESS table with in-frame rearrangements only. Some clones are missing; in checked studies, unresolved V genes explain under half, and the rest has no known cause. The DNA gave D and trimming, while V, J and clone size come from that table. The sample profile shows 41,000 or so clones; 60% to 80% of them were found once. Jointly, the top ten make up about 2.6% of the sample.

Per the germline V gene, SGHRS is the CDR1 and YFSETQ is the CDR2. Ends trimmed: V by 3 bases, J by 1 base; bases unmatched to a gene: 6. From the cysteine up to the phenylalanine, the CDR3 has a length of 15 residues. The entry retains the CDR3 DNA only, 45 bases that are in frame from base 1. Interpreted using the paper, the time point label stands for: cycle 4 day 1 (C4D1), after around six weeks of nivolumab. Every trial patient had relapsed following autologous stem cell transplantation, and prior brentuximab vedotin exposure was what differed among cohorts A, B and C. The trial cohort included fewer than 60 patients with relapsed/refractory classical Hodgkin lymphoma, and each patient had a best overall response of complete response, partial response or progressive disease. Trial patients were treated with single-agent nivolumab in the multi-cohort phase II CheckMate 205 trial. Best overall response was determined by an independent review committee according to the 2007 International Working Group response criteria. Trial PBMCs were collected just before the start of nivolumab (C1D1) and during therapy at cycle 2 day 1 and cycle 4 day 1. Peripheral blood was collected in 8 mL Vacutainer Cell Preparation Tubes, from which PBMCs were isolated by centrifugation and then cryopreserved.

This specimen comes from a study of PD-1 blockade in classical Hodgkin lymphoma (dated by TCRdb to 2020 to 2022). In the study overall: Nivolumab dosing was 3 mg/kg intravenously every 2 weeks, continuing until either disease progression or unacceptable toxicity. To define a peripheral blood immune signature of response to PD-1 blockade in classical Hodgkin lymphoma, the study combined TCR beta sequencing with CyTOF. Study-wide conclusions, independent of this receptor: The study covered only a single clinical trial cohort, and the causes of the repertoire differences, possibly disease activity or prior therapy, were still not defined. Baseline TCR diversity was reported to be lower in newly diagnosed patients than in healthy donors and to be lower still in relapsed/refractory patients. By C4D1, a significant rise was seen in CD4+ TCR diversity but not in CD8+ TCR diversity (p=0.0027 vs p=0.16), and the rise was most apparent among complete responders (p=0.02). Patients starting nivolumab less than 1 year after ASCT had lower diversity and were excluded from later analyses to avoid confounding by immune reconstitution. Among trial patients, those achieving complete response had baseline diversity similar to that of newly diagnosed patients, while diversity was significantly lower in partial responders and progressors.

The specimen comprised peripheral blood mononuclear cells (PBMCs), sampled before the fourth cycle of nivolumab. The chain uses TRBV5-1 and TRBJ2-7; the junction holds 8 bases that match TRBD1. The sequence was collected from a human donor with classical Hodgkin lymphoma. CDR3 loop: CASSWTTGGSYEQYF. At the DNA level, the sequence is TGCGCCAGCAGCTGGACTACAGGGGGATCCTACGAGCAGTACTTC.